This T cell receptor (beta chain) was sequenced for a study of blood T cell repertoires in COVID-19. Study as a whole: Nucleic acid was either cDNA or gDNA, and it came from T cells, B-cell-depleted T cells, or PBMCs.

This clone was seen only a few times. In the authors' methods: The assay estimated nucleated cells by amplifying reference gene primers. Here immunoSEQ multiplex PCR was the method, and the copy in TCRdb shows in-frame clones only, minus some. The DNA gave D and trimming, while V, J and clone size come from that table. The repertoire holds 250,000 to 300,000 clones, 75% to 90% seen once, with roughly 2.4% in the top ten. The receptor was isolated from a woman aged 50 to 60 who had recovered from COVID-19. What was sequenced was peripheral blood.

The CDR3 spells CASSNGGRSGNYGYTF. In DNA form, the CDR3 reads TGTGCCAGCAGCAATGGAGGCAGAAGTGGGAACTATGGCTACACCTTC. The chain joins TRBV28 to TRBJ1-2; D not resolved. The CDR3 sequence is 16 residues long. The germline V gene has CDR1 MDHEN and CDR2 SYDVKM. Deletions cut 6 bases from V and 2 bases from J, with 19 bases between.